One and the same sample provided the 17 T cell receptor beta chains below, sequenced in a study of shared clonotypes between healthy human individuals. Generated by immunoSEQ multiplex PCR, the TCRdb table keeps only in-frame clones and is missing some. This sample carries over a million clones, 65% to 75% of them seen once, and the ten largest clones take over 1.3%. What was sequenced was memory CD4+ T cells sorted from blood. Sample subset: CD45RA-negative fraction. The source of these receptors is a man between 18 and 35 years old in good health.

This chain joins TRBV9 and TRBJ2-3, with unresolved D. CDR3 length equals 14 residues. CDR1 and CDR2 from the germline V gene are SGDLS and YYNGEE. V gave up 0 bases and J gave up 5 bases, with 10 bases separating them. Written as DNA, the CDR3 is TGTGCCAGCAGCGTAGGGTCTTTTCAAGATACGCAGTATTTT. Translation: CASSVGSFQDTQYF.

The rearrangement joins TRBV6-1 to TRBJ2-6; 8 bases match TRBD1. V lost 5 bases and J lost 12; bases outside the gene matches: 12. Germline loops: CDR1 MNHNS, CDR2 SASEGT. The CDR3 is 15 amino acids. The CDR3 loop reads CASSQGGTGLTVLTF. CDR3 coding DNA: TGTGCCAGCAGTCAAGGAGGGACAGGTCTTACCGTCCTGACTTTC.

Concerning this clone itself: Other DNA sequences within the sample encode an identical CDR3. CDR3 bases: TGTGCCAGCAGCGTCTTCAGGGAAGTGACCAGGATTCAAGAGACCCAGTACTTC. It codes for CASSVFREVTRIQETQYF. This chain connects TRBV5-6 to TRBJ2-5, with D perhaps TRBD1 (5 bases). Trimming cost V 4 bases and J 2 bases, with 24 bases left between them. CDR3 length: 18 amino acids. Germline V CDR1 and CDR2: SGHDT, YYEEEE.

The chain carries TRBV29-1 and TRBJ2-2; D perhaps matches TRBD1 (5 bases). Trimming left V 7 bases short and J 1 base short, with 13 bases between. This CDR3 is 14 amino acids long. The germline V gene has CDR1 SQVTM and CDR2 ANQGSEA. The CDR3 sequence is CSARQTLNTGELFF. The DNA for the CDR3 is TGCAGCGCAAGACAGACCTTGAACACCGGGGAGCTGTTTTTT.

This chain connects TRBV5-1 to TRBJ2-1, with TRBD1 matching 9 bases. CDR3 length: 15 amino acids. With V trimmed by 0 bases and J by 7 bases, 5 bases remained unmatched. Germline V gene data show CDR1 as SGHRS and CDR2 as YFSETQ. The chain's CDR3 is CASSLEDRGLNEQFF. The CDR3 nucleotides read TGCGCCAGCAGCTTGGAGGACAGGGGACTTAATGAGCAGTTCTTC.

This clone was recorded at least ten times. This CDR3 is also generated by other DNA sequences in the sample. The rearrangement links TRBV9 to TRBJ1-1; D gene uncertain. Germline values: CDR1 SGDLS, CDR2 YYNGEE. Trimming cost V 0 bases and J 1 base, with 4 bases left between them. The CDR3 is 13 amino acids. The CDR3 bases are TGTGCCAGCAGCGTAGCGGCGAACACTGAAGCTTTCTTT. It specifies CASSVAANTEAFF.

This chain joins TRBV2 and TRBJ2-1; D possibly corresponds to TRBD1 (5 bases). V was cut by 7 bases and J by 7 bases, with 14 bases left in between. CDR1 and CDR2 from the germline V gene are SNHLY and FYNNEI. The CDR3 runs 13 residues. The CDR3 region is CASILGDRNEQFF. The CDR3 DNA sequence: TGTGCCAGCATCCTAGGGGATAGGAATGAGCAGTTCTTC.

The V gene is TRBV6-5, the J gene TRBJ1-5; D gene uncertain. Between the trimmed V and J ends, which lost 2 bases and 6 bases, there was a span of 8 bases. Germline values: CDR1 MNHEY, CDR2 SVGAGI. The CDR3 runs 13 residues. The CDR3 region is CASSYVRGQPQHF. CDR3 nucleotides: TGTGCCAGCAGTTACGTTCGTGGTCAGCCCCAGCATTTT.

This clone has more than one count but fewer than ten. The V gene is TRBV6-4, the J gene TRBJ1-5, with D maybe TRBD1 (5 bases). Germline loops: CDR1 MRHNA, CDR2 SNTAGT. V dropped 3 bases and J dropped 5 bases, with 8 bases sitting between them. This CDR3 is built from 13 residues. The CDR3 here is CASSESRDQPQHF. The CDR3 DNA sequence: TGTGCCAGCAGTGAGAGCAGGGATCAGCCCCAGCATTTT.

In its sample, this clone was seen a few times. The chain joins TRBV6-1 to TRBJ1-2; the D is unclear. Germline V gene sequence: CDR1 MNHNS, CDR2 SASEGT. V was pared by 2 bases and J by 5 bases, with 12 bases between. This CDR3 region has 14 residues. CDR3 loop: CASSERVGLYGYTF. CDR3 nucleotides: TGTGCCAGCAGTGAAAGGGTCGGACTATATGGCTACACCTTC.

This rearrangement joins TRBV6-6 to TRBJ2-1; TRBD2 aligns across 7 bases. The CDR3 is made up of 13 amino acids. The V segment lost 4 bases and the J segment 8 bases; nucleotides outside the gene matches: 5. Germline-derived CDR1 and CDR2 are MNHNY and SVGAGI (reference sequence). The CDR3 DNA sequence: TGTGCCAGCAGTTGGACTAGTAGCGATGAGCAGTTCTTC. Its translation is CASSWTSSDEQFF.

This chain uses TRBV2 with TRBJ2-3; TRBD1 agrees at 10 bases. J lost 2 bases, V lost 11 bases, and 7 bases had no gene match. Germline V gene data show CDR1 as SNHLY and CDR2 as FYNNEI. This CDR3 is 14 amino acids long. The CDR3: CAPGGQGFTDTQYF. In DNA form, the CDR3 reads TGTGCCCCTGGGGGACAGGGGTTCACAGATACGCAGTATTTT.

The V and J genes are TRBV9 and TRBJ2-5; TRBD1 is a possible D gene (5 bases). Germline V lookup: CDR1 SGDLS, CDR2 YYNGEE. Trimming shortened V by 4 bases and J by 7 bases, and 11 bases separated the two germline ends. The CDR3 spans 12 residues. The CDR3 bases are TGTGCCAGCAGCACCCCAACAGGGACCCAGTACTTC. Translating it yields CASSTPTGTQYF.

This clone was detected only a few times. This specimen includes other DNA sequences encoding the same CDR3. V gene TRBV7-9 combines with J gene TRBJ1-1, with D possibly being TRBD1 (5 bases). Germline-derived CDR1 and CDR2 are SEHNR and FQNEAQ (reference sequence). V was clipped by 2 bases and J by 0 bases, with 7 bases between them. The CDR3 is 14 amino acids. This CDR3 is CASSLRTLNTEAFF. The CDR3 DNA is TGTGCCAGCAGCTTACGGACACTGAACACTGAAGCTTTCTTT.

This clone was seen at least ten times. This sequence joins TRBV2 and TRBJ1-3, with D hard to call. The V end lost 6 bases, the J end lost 0 bases, and 6 bases lay between the germline ends. Germline V gene sequence: CDR1 SNHLY, CDR2 FYNNEI. The CDR3 runs 13 residues. CDR3 protein: CASSDNSGNTIYF. DNA of the CDR3: TGTGCCAGCAGCGACAACTCTGGAAACACCATATATTTT.

In this sample, this clone turned up once. This chain's CDR3 is CASSPTGPNYEQYF. CDR3 DNA sequence: TGTGCCAGCTCACCAACGGGACCAAACTACGAGCAGTACTTC. The chain links TRBV18 to TRBJ2-7, with D perhaps being TRBD1 or TRBD2 (5 bases each). CDR3 length: 14 amino acids. Germline assignment: CDR1 KGHSH and CDR2 LQKENI. Trimming pared 2 bases from V and 3 bases from J, leaving 11 bases between.

This clone appeared a few times. Other DNA sequences within the sample encode an identical CDR3. V usage is TRBV7-2 and J usage is TRBJ2-5; D ambiguous. This CDR3 spans 13 amino acids. In germline, CDR1 is SGHTA, CDR2 FQGNSA. Between the trimmed V and J ends, which lost 5 bases and 2 bases, there was a span of 9 bases. The CDR3 loop is CASSPLRQETQYF. CDR3 DNA: TGTGCCAGCAGCCCCTTGAGGCAAGAGACCCAGTACTTC.